This T cell receptor (beta chain) was found in a study of human T cells and chemical hapten exposure. The CDR3 length is 13 residues. Between the trimmed V and J ends, which lost 3 bases and 7 bases, there was a span of 12 bases. Germline CDR1 and CDR2: MDHEN and SYDVKM. TCRdb recomputed calls from the RACE reads with MiXCR, one row per CDR3 protein. The data show about 54,000 distinct CDR3 sequences, with less than 10% seen just once and over 1.5% held by the top ten. Time point defined: patch test 2, 6 weeks after DPC sensitization. Treatment meaning: therapeutic diphenylcyclopropenone sensitization with weekly scalp DPC. The total RNA was obtained from whole blood that was not fractionated.

The sequence was obtained from a woman aged 45-65 years with alopecia areata. Some clones in this sample may be carry-over from other donors' samples. The sample in question was whole blood, obtained in connection with sensitization to the hapten diphenylcyclopropenone (DPC). This chain uses TRBV28 with TRBJ1-1; D gene unclear. CDR3 DNA: TGTGCCAGCAGTTTGGCAGTGTCGGGTGAAGCTTTCTTT. As protein: CASSLAVSGEAFF. The entire variable domain, with the rest obtained from reference TRBV28 and TRBJ1-1, is as follows: DVKVTQSSRYLVKRTGEKVFLECVQDMDHENMFWYRQDPGLGLRLIYFSYDVKMKEKGDIPEGYSVSREKKERFSLILESASTNQTSMYLCASSLAVSGEAFFGQGTRLTVV.